This T cell receptor beta chain was captured by sequencing in a study of cytomegalovirus exposure and HLA in healthy donors. The PCR ran on 60 Vbeta and 13 Jbeta primers. Using immunoSEQ multiplex PCR, the repertoire was profiled, and TCRdb retains in-frame clones only, with some absent. The sample shows under 150,000 clones, approximately 80% of them seen only once. Germline trimming cut 1 base from V and 3 bases from J; bases unmatched to any gene: 10. This CDR3 spans 17 amino acids. Per the germline V gene, CDR1 is SGDLS and CDR2 is YYNGEE. Notes on the study in general: In a later analysis, a missense DCLRE1C variant was linked to TCR beta V- and J-gene trimming. Productive rates of about 90% or about 30% were seen for most TCR beta V segments in an earlier analysis.

Concerning this clone itself: Antigen unknown.

Healthy bone marrow donors supplied every sample. The J gene is TRBJ1-1, the V gene TRBV9, with 9 bases identical to TRBD1. The sequence derives from a man in his thirties or forties in good health and CMV-seropositive. The sequenced sample was PBMCs. As DNA, the CDR3 is TGTGCCAGCAGCGTAAATTTGGGAGGACAGGGGCACACTGAAGCTTTCTTT. This translates into CASSVNLGGQGHTEAFF.